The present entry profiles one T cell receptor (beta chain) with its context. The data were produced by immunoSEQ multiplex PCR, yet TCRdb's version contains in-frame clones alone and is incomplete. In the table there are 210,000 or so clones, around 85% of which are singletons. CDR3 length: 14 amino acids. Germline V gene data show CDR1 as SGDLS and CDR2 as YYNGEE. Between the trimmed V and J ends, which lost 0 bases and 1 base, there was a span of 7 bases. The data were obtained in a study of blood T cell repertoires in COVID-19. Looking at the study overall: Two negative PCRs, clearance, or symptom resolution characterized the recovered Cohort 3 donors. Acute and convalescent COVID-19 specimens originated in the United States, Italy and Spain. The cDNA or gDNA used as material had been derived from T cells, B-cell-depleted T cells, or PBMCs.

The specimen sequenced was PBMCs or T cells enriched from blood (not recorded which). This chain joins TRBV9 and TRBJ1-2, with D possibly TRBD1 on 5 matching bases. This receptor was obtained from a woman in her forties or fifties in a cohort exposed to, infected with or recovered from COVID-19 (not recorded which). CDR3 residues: CASSVGQFNYGYTF. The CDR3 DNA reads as TGTGCCAGCAGCGTAGGACAGTTTAACTATGGCTACACCTTC.